The rows below give T cell receptor beta chains drawn from one sample of a study of blood T cells in healthy people across ages. From the 5' RACE reads, TCRdb called clonotypes with MiXCR, one entry per CDR3 protein. The sample includes about 1,500,000 distinct CDR3 sequences, about 30% of them seen just once. The material sequenced was blood. The origin of the receptors is a woman aged 30 to 39 in good health. Each CDR3 is given with its conserved first and last residue. The D gene is left open where the match is weak. For some rows the clone size is stated as once, few or many, or as a class when expanded; others skip it.

d_call clone_size j_call v_call cdr3_aa cdr3_nt
- - TRBJ1-4 TRBV30 CAWSAGLRNQKLFF TGTGCCTGGAGTGCGGGACTGAGAAATCAAAAACTGTTTTTT
TRBD2 few TRBJ2-1 TRBV5-1 CASSLEIAGASNEQFF TGCGCCAGCAGCTTGGAAATAGCGGGGGCCTCCAATGAGCAGTTCTTC
TRBD1 - TRBJ1-1 TRBV12-3/TRBV12-4 CASTTNRGQLNTEAFF TGTGCCAGCACCACCAATAGGGGACAGTTGAACACTGAAGCTTTCTTT
- - TRBJ1-2 TRBV5-1 CASSSLGGYGYTF TGCGCCAGCAGCTCCCTCGGCGGTTATGGCTACACCTTC
- - TRBJ1-2 TRBV12-3/TRBV12-4 CASSSGRCAGYTF TGTGCCAGCAGTTCCGGACGTTGTGCTGGCTACACCTTC
- - TRBJ1-3 TRBV20-1 CSASVGGNTIYF TGCAGTGCTTCTGTAGGGGGAAACACCATATATTTT
- - TRBJ2-1 TRBV24-1 CVTSESGENEQFF TGTGTCACCAGTGAGTCAGGGGAAAATGAGCAGTTCTTC
TRBD2 many TRBJ2-3 TRBV28 CASSPNSGGRDTQYF TGTGCCAGCAGTCCCAACAGCGGGGGGCGAGATACGCAGTATTTT
- few TRBJ1-1 TRBV2 CASNGDKNTEAFF TGTGCCAGCAACGGGGACAAGAACACTGAAGCTTTCTTT
TRBD2 many TRBJ2-1 TRBV28 CASSDVAGSDNEQFF TGTGCCAGCAGCGACGTAGCGGGGAGCGACAATGAGCAGTTCTTC
- - TRBJ1-2 TRBV5-1 CASSWILGVGVGYTF TGCGCCAGCAGCTGGATTCTAGGGGTCGGGGTCGGCTACACCTTC
- - TRBJ2-7 TRBV23-1 CASSQSWTPDMGDGGGYEQYF TGCGCCAGCAGTCAATCATGGACCCCGGACATGGGGGACGGAGGCGGATACGAGCAGTACTTC
TRBD2 few TRBJ2-4 TRBV7-2 CASSRGQLAGGYAGIQYF TGTGCCAGCAGCCGGGGCCAACTAGCGGGAGGTTACGCGGGCATTCAGTACTTC
TRBD1 few TRBJ1-4 TRBV12-3/TRBV12-4 CASSSRTGYEKLFF TGTGCCAGCAGTTCTAGGACAGGGTATGAAAAACTGTTTTTT
- - TRBJ2-5 TRBV20-1 CSASRGLPPETQYF TGCAGTGCTAGTCGGGGACTCCCCCCAGAGACCCAGTACTTC
- - TRBJ2-2 TRBV12-3/TRBV12-4 CASRSGTRPGELFF TGTGCCAGCAGGTCCGGGACAAGGCCCGGGGAGCTGTTTTTT